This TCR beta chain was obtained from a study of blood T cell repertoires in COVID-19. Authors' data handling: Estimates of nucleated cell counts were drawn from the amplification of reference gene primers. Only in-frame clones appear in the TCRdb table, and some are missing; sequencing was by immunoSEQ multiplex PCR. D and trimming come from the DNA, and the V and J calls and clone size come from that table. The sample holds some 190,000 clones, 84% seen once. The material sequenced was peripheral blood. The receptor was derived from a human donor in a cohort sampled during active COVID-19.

CDR3 DNA: TGTGCCAGCAGCCAAGGTCGTCGCTATGGCTACACCTTC. Translating gives CASSQGRRYGYTF. The rearrangement uses TRBV14 and TRBJ1-2; D unresolved. Germline V gives CDR1 SGHDN, CDR2 FVKESK. V dropped 1 base and J dropped 4 bases, with 7 bases sitting between them. This CDR3 contains 13 residues. The variable domain in full, completed from reference TRBV14 and TRBJ1-2, reads EAGVTQFPSHSVIEKGQTVTLRCDPISGHDNLYWYRRVMGKEIKFLLHFVKESKQDESGMPNNRFLAERTGGTYSTLKVQPAELEDSGVYFCASSQGRRYGYTFGSGTRLTVV.